This entry features one TCR beta chain sequence. V was clipped by 0 bases and J by 7 bases, with 13 bases between them. Looked up from germline, CDR1 is MGHRA and CDR2 is YSYEKL. The CDR3 runs to 15 residues. The primer mix had 60 V beta and 13 J beta primers. TCRdb keeps only in-frame clones here, not all; method: immunoSEQ multiplex PCR. The sample shows some 110,000 clones, around 89% of them seen only once. This specimen comes from a study of glioma-infiltrating T cells after dendritic cell vaccination. The time point denotes: after dendritic cell vaccination, including at tumor progression/relapse.

Sequencing was performed on blood, taken after dendritic cell vaccination. This clonotype was obtained from a human donor with glioblastoma. The genes are TRBV4-1 and TRBJ1-5, with D maybe TRBD1 (5 bases). This CDR3 is CASSQESQGGQPQHF. The CDR3 coding sequence is TGCGCCAGCAGCCAAGAGAGCCAGGGAGGGCAGCCCCAGCATTTT.